This T cell receptor (beta chain) was captured by sequencing in a study of blood T cell repertoires in COVID-19. Overall study context: The samples span acute and convalescent COVID-19 from the United States, Italy and Spain. Sample material is recorded as cDNA or gDNA derived from T cells, B-cell-depleted T cells, or PBMCs.

This table comes from immunoSEQ multiplex PCR, and its TCRdb copy is limited to in-frame clones, with some not included. The sample lists about 260,000 clones; 83% were seen once. V shed 4 bases and J shed 0 bases, with 12 bases lying between them. The CDR3 extends over 15 amino acids. Germline V CDR1 and CDR2: MNHEY, SVGEGT. Sequenced: peripheral blood. This clonotype originated in a woman aged 45-65 years who had recovered from COVID-19. The chain is built from TRBV6-2 or TRBV6-3 and TRBJ1-1; D possibly corresponds to TRBD1 (5 bases). Here the CDR3 DNA reads TGTGCCAGCAGTTCGCGGAACAGGCTGAACACTGAAGCTTTCTTT. Encoded protein: CASSSRNRLNTEAFF.